What follows are 10 T cell receptor beta chains derived from one specimen sequenced in a study of blood T cell repertoires in COVID-19. Sequenced by immunoSEQ multiplex PCR; TCRdb stores in-frame clones only, minus some. The sample lists about 170,000 clones; roughly 93% were seen once. Source material: peripheral blood. The receptors derive from a man younger than 35 with COVID-19, enrolled during active disease.

CDR3 DNA sequence: TGTGCCAGCGACAGGGGGTTTTACAATGAGCAGTTCTTC. Its protein is CASDRGFYNEQFF. The J gene is TRBJ2-1, the V gene TRBV2; 9 bases align to TRBD1. The CDR3 spans 13 residues. After removal of 8 bases from V and 4 bases from J, the junction contained 3 bases not matched to a gene. CDR1 is SNHLY and CDR2 is FYNNEI in the germline V gene.

The chain combines TRBV4-3 with TRBJ2-7; 7 positions agree with TRBD1. Trimming cost V 4 bases and J 2 bases; bases outside gene matches: 2. Germline V gene lookup returns CDR1 LGHNA and CDR2 YSLEER. The CDR3 covers 13 residues. CDR3 sequence reads: CASSLGTAYEQYF. Here the CDR3 DNA reads TGCGCCAGCAGCCTCGGGACAGCCTACGAGCAGTACTTC.

The chain links TRBV4-1 to TRBJ2-1; 13 bases fit TRBD2. The J segment lost 7 bases and the V segment lost 2 bases, leaving 2 bases of the junction unmatched. Germline lookup yields CDR1 MGHRA and CDR2 YSYEKL. The CDR3 extends over 15 amino acids. The CDR3 loop reads CASSQPTSGRNEQFF. CDR3 sequence (DNA): TGCGCCAGCAGCCAACCGACTAGCGGGAGGAATGAGCAGTTCTTC.

The chain couples TRBV9 to TRBJ2-2; 8 positions match TRBD1. The germline V gene encodes CDR1 SGDLS and CDR2 YYNGEE. V gave up 6 bases and J gave up 6 bases; unmatched junction bases: 10. The CDR3 covers 15 residues. CDR3 residues: CASNGVQGASGELFF. The DNA for the CDR3 is TGTGCCAGCAATGGGGTGCAGGGGGCATCCGGGGAGCTGTTTTTT.

The rearrangement links TRBV7-2 to TRBJ1-2; TRBD1 is a possible D gene (5 bases). V was clipped by 5 bases and J by 0 bases, with 13 bases between them. CDR1 is SGHTA and CDR2 is FQGNSA in the germline V gene. There are 15 residues in the CDR3. Here the CDR3 DNA reads TGTGCCAGCAGCCCTCTCGGGGGGGCTAACTATGGCTACACCTTC. Protein: CASSPLGGANYGYTF.

This clone was seen just once. This chain uses TRBV28 with TRBJ1-5; TRBD1 matches at 7 bases. Germline V gene data show CDR1 as MDHEN and CDR2 as SYDVKM. The trim removed 10 bases at V and 0 bases at J, leaving 15 bases unmatched. The CDR3 is 17 amino acids. The CDR3 nucleotides read TGTGCCACCAACCGCCCGGACAGGCTATATAGCAATCAGCCCCAGCATTTT. Its translation: CATNRPDRLYSNQPQHF.

V usage is TRBV27 and J usage is TRBJ2-7, with D possibly TRBD1 on 6 matching bases. From germline, CDR1 is MNHEY and CDR2 SMNVEV (reference sequence). The CDR3 runs to 14 residues. The germline V and J ends were trimmed by 4 bases and 4 bases, with 14 bases remaining between them. CDR3 sequence reads: CASSSWTEDYEQYF. CDR3 bases: TGTGCCAGCAGTTCATGGACAGAAGATTACGAGCAGTACTTC.

J is TRBJ2-7 and V is TRBV9; 12 bases fit TRBD2. The CDR3 is made up of 17 amino acids. Germline V gene data show CDR1 as SGDLS and CDR2 as YYNGEE. V lost 0 bases, J lost 0 bases, and 4 bases stayed unmatched. CDR3: CASSVGLAGGGSYEQYF. DNA for the CDR3: TGTGCCAGCAGCGTAGGCCTAGCGGGAGGGGGCTCCTACGAGCAGTACTTC.

The genes are TRBV7-8 and TRBJ2-3; 10 bases fit TRBD1. Trimming took 2 bases from V and 0 from J; bases not matched to a gene: 8. Germline V lookup: CDR1 SGHVS, CDR2 FQNEAQ. The CDR3 covers 18 residues. The CDR3 coding sequence is TGTGCCAGCAGCTTAAATTTTGGGACAGGGGCTAGCACAGATACGCAGTATTTT. It codes for CASSLNFGTGASTDTQYF.

The chain uses TRBV10-3 and TRBJ1-1; possible D gene TRBD1, 5 bases. CDR3 length equals 13 residues. Trimming shortened V by 3 bases and J by 3 bases, and 8 bases separated the two germline ends. The V gene's germline CDR1 is ENHRY and CDR2 SYGVKD. CDR3 loop: CAISDVGDTEAFF. CDR3 in DNA: TGTGCCATCAGTGATGTAGGGGACACTGAAGCTTTCTTT.